The 31 T cell receptor beta chains in this list originate from one sample, sequenced in a study of blood T cell repertoires in COVID-19. This table comes from immunoSEQ multiplex PCR, and its TCRdb copy is limited to in-frame clones, with some not included. The data contain roughly 290,000 clones, 65% to 85% of them singletons. Input material: peripheral blood. Every receptor here comes from a person aged 65 to 79 with COVID-19, enrolled during active disease.

J is TRBJ1-4 and V is TRBV3-1 (or the pseudogene TRBV3-2); D remains ambiguous. The CDR3 has 13 residues. Germline CDR1 reads LGHDT; CDR2 reads YNNKEL (reference sequence). Trimming pared 0 bases from V and 10 bases from J, leaving 9 bases between. The CDR3: CASSQDLAGKLFF. For the CDR3, the DNA is TGTGCCAGCAGCCAAGATCTGGCTGGAAAACTGTTTTTT.

This clone was detected only once. The chain links TRBV3-1 (or the pseudogene TRBV3-2) to TRBJ2-3, with 9 bases matching TRBD1. This CDR3 contains 16 residues. After removal of 3 bases from V and 0 bases from J, the junction contained 4 bases not matched to a gene. Germline CDR1 reads LGHDT; CDR2 reads YNNKEL (reference sequence). CDR3 loop: CASSQDRGLSTDTQYF. DNA of the CDR3: TGTGCCAGCAGCCAGGACAGGGGACTAAGCACAGATACGCAGTATTTT.

The V gene is TRBV21-1, the J gene TRBJ1-1; the table names TRBD1, a call not compared with the DNA. TRBV21-1 is a documented pseudogene. The CDR3 totals 11 residues. In nucleotides, the CDR3 is TGTGCCAGACAGGAGAACACTGAAGCTTTCTTT. The encoded protein is CARQENTEAFF.

This sequence joins TRBV19 and TRBJ1-5, with unresolved D. Germline V lookup: CDR1 LNHDA, CDR2 SQIVND (reference sequence). Trimming shortened V by 5 bases and J by 2 bases, and 13 bases separated the two germline ends. CDR3 length: 15 residues. CDR3 amino acids: CASSSGAGGNQPQHF. CDR3 nucleotides: TGTGCCAGTAGTTCGGGAGCCGGGGGCAATCAGCCCCAGCATTTT.

The chain couples TRBV28 to TRBJ1-5; 10 positions agree with TRBD1. There are 17 residues in the CDR3. Germline V gene sequence: CDR1 MDHEN, CDR2 SYDVKM. V trimming: 2 bases; J trimming: 7 bases; junction bases outside the gene matches: 11. This CDR3 is CASSLMGGTGVEQPQHF. The CDR3 nucleotides read TGTGCCAGCAGTTTAATGGGGGGGACAGGGGTGGAACAGCCCCAGCATTTT.

The chain joins TRBV28 to TRBJ1-2; 9 bases are a match to TRBD1. This CDR3 spans 14 amino acids. V was clipped by 10 bases and J by 0 bases; unmatched bases: 6. Germline CDR1 is MDHEN and CDR2 is SYDVKM. The CDR3 region has the DNA TGTGCCACCCCGGGACAGGGATCTAACTATGGCTACACCTTC. Protein product: CATPGQGSNYGYTF.

The chain combines TRBV27 with TRBJ1-1, with a weak D call TRBD1 (5 bases). Germline-derived CDR1 and CDR2 are MNHEY and SMNVEV (reference sequence). This CDR3 has 14 amino acids. With 3 bases removed from V and 7 bases from J, the gap between germline ends came to 15 bases. The CDR3 DNA reads TGTGCCAGCAGTTTCTCTCGGACATCGCGTGAAGCTTTCTTT. Protein sequence: CASSFSRTSREAFF.

This chain uses TRBV6-6 with TRBJ1-5, with 7 bases lining up with TRBD1. This CDR3 is built from 16 residues. The V gene's germline CDR1 is MNHNY and CDR2 SVGAGI (reference sequence). V gave up 1 base and J gave up 6 bases; unmatched junction bases: 9. The CDR3 DNA is TGTGCCAGCAGTTACTACCGACAGGGTTTGTTTCAGCCCCAGCATTTT. The encoded protein is CASSYYRQGLFQPQHF.

This clone has just one count. This rearrangement joins TRBV28 to TRBJ2-4; 9 bases fit TRBD2. Germline assignment: CDR1 MDHEN and CDR2 SYDVKM. The CDR3 loop spans 20 amino acids. The junction had 24 bases not matched to a gene; V was cut back by 6 bases and J by 6 bases. CDR3 amino acids: CASSRGGGNSPLGGPNIQYF. The CDR3 DNA is TGTGCCAGCAGCCGCGGGGGGGGTAATTCGCCCTTGGGCGGACCAAACATTCAGTACTTC.

The chain employs TRBV19 and TRBJ1-1, with a weak D call TRBD1 (5 bases). The germline gives CDR1 LNHDA, CDR2 SQIVND (reference sequence). The CDR3 spans 14 residues. Trimming took 6 bases from V and 0 from J, leaving 11 bases between them. For the CDR3, the DNA is TGTGCCAGTAGCGACAGATCAATGAACACTGAAGCTTTCTTT. Encoded protein: CASSDRSMNTEAFF.

The genes are TRBV29-1 and TRBJ2-5; D is unclear. Germline CDR1 reads SQVTM; CDR2 reads ANQGSEA. V lost 6 bases to trimming and J lost 5 bases, with 10 bases between them. This CDR3 comprises 11 residues. The CDR3 reads CSVVDWETQYF. DNA for the CDR3: TGCAGCGTGGTAGATTGGGAGACCCAGTACTTC. Based on the CDR3 plus reference TRBV29-1 and TRBJ2-5, the full variable domain is SAVISQKPSRDICQRGTSLTIQCQVDSQVTMMFWYRQQPGQSLTLIATANQGSEATYESGFVIDKFPISRPNLTFSTLTVSNMSPEDSSIYLCSVVDWETQYFGPGTRLLVL.

This chain uses TRBV27 with TRBJ2-2; possibly TRBD2 for D (6 bases). Germline lookup yields CDR1 MNHEY and CDR2 SMNVEV (reference sequence). The V end lost 4 bases, the J end lost 5 bases, and 14 bases lay between the germline ends. The CDR3 consists of 15 residues. CDR3 loop: CASSSHTGETGELFF. The CDR3 DNA reads TGTGCCAGCAGTTCACACACGGGGGAAACCGGGGAGCTGTTTTTT.

V and J are TRBV28 and TRBJ1-1; 7 nucleotides match TRBD1. The V and J ends lost 6 bases and 7 bases, in that order; junction bases with no gene match: 5. This CDR3 comprises 12 residues. Germline V gene lookup returns CDR1 MDHEN and CDR2 SYDVKM. CDR3 loop: CASRRGQSEAFF. The DNA for the CDR3 is TGTGCCAGCAGACGGGGACAGAGTGAAGCTTTCTTT.

The CDR3 region is CTSSQERFRPSGGIGETQYF. The CDR3 DNA is TGCACCAGCAGCCAAGAAAGGTTTCGGCCTAGCGGGGGCATTGGAGAGACCCAGTACTTC. V gene TRBV1 combines with J gene TRBJ2-5; the D call of TRBD2 is as the table states it, not checked on the DNA. TRBV1 is a recognized pseudogene. The CDR3 runs 20 residues.

This chain uses TRBV7-2 with TRBJ2-2; no clear D gene. Looked up from germline, CDR1 is SGHTA and CDR2 is FQGNSA. V was trimmed by 3 bases and J by 6 bases, leaving 5 bases between them. The CDR3 length is 12 residues. The CDR3 DNA reads TGTGCCAGCAGCTTCCTAGCCGGGGAGCTGTTTTTT. Its protein is CASSFLAGELFF.

For this clone: This sample also contains other DNA sequences that code for the same CDR3. This sequence joins TRBV12-3 or TRBV12-4 and TRBJ1-6; weak D call: TRBD1 (6 bases). V shed 5 bases and J shed 10 bases, with 12 bases lying between them. The CDR3 contains 13 residues. CDR3 protein: CASSLGGDSPLHF. The CDR3 nucleotides read TGTGCCAGCAGTCTAGGGGGAGACTCACCCCTCCACTTT.

The rearrangement uses TRBV4-1 and TRBJ2-3; 7 nucleotides match TRBD2. Germline-derived CDR1 and CDR2 are MGHRA and YSYEKL. J gave up 5 bases and V 6 bases, and 14 bases lay outside the gene matches. This CDR3 has 16 residues. CDR3 sequence (DNA): TGCGCCAGCAGGTCCGGGACTACGCCTTCAGAAGATACGCAGTATTTT. It translates to CASRSGTTPSEDTQYF.

The rearrangement links TRBV5-6 to TRBJ2-5, with 7 bases fitting TRBD1. The CDR3 sequence is 16 residues long. The V and J ends lost 0 bases and 1 base, in that order; junction bases with no gene match: 6. Germline CDR1 is SGHDT and CDR2 is YYEEEE. In DNA, the CDR3 is TGTGCCAGCAGCTTGGAAACAGGGGCGCCCCAAGAGACCCAGTACTTC. This translates into CASSLETGAPQETQYF.

The V and J genes are TRBV27 and TRBJ2-7, with a weak D call TRBD2 (6 bases). Germline V gene data show CDR1 as MNHEY and CDR2 as SMNVEV (reference sequence). V lost 5 bases and J lost 3, with 17 bases in between. The CDR3 is 15 amino acids. This chain's CDR3 is CASSRREGGYYEQYF. CDR3 nucleotides: TGTGCCAGCAGTCGACGAGAGGGAGGCTACTACGAGCAGTACTTC.

V usage is TRBV2 and J usage is TRBJ2-7; D is perhaps TRBD2 (5 bases). The CDR3 covers 13 residues. V shed 3 bases and J shed 4 bases, with 10 bases lying between them. CDR1 and CDR2 from the germline V gene are SNHLY and FYNNEI. The CDR3 DNA is TGTGCCAGCAGTGATCACGGGGTGTACGAGCAGTACTTC. Its protein is CASSDHGVYEQYF.

The chain employs TRBV9 and TRBJ1-4; D gene unclear. Trimming stripped 0 bases from V and 0 bases from J, with 6 bases between. The CDR3 is 15 residues long. CDR1 is SGDLS and CDR2 is YYNGEE in the germline V gene. The CDR3 DNA reads TGTGCCAGCAGCGTAGACAGTGCAACTAATGAAAAACTGTTTTTT. This sequence encodes CASSVDSATNEKLFF.

The chain employs TRBV27 and TRBJ2-1; D unresolved. This CDR3 region has 12 residues. Germline V gene sequence: CDR1 MNHEY, CDR2 SMNVEV (reference sequence). Trimming pared 4 bases from V and 3 bases from J, leaving 4 bases between. The CDR3 DNA sequence: TGTGCCAGCAGTTCGGGCTACAATGAGCAGTTCTTC. Amino acid sequence: CASSSGYNEQFF.

J is TRBJ1-6 and V is TRBV27; tentatively, D is TRBD1 (6 bases). Germline-derived CDR1 and CDR2 are MNHEY and SMNVEV (reference sequence). V shed 6 bases and J shed 9 bases, with 18 bases lying between them. The CDR3 is made up of 15 amino acids. This CDR3 is CASSSRGFLISPLHF. CDR3 nucleotides: TGTGCCAGCAGCAGTAGGGGGTTTTTAATTTCACCCCTCCACTTT.

This sequence joins TRBV27 and TRBJ2-6; TRBD1 is a possible D gene (5 bases). Trimming shortened V by 4 bases and J by 4 bases, and 23 bases separated the two germline ends. CDR1 is MNHEY and CDR2 is SMNVEV in the germline V gene (reference sequence). This CDR3 is 19 amino acids long. The CDR3 coding sequence is TGTGCCAGCAGTTCCAGGGTAGTAGGGTTGGGATTCGGGGCCAACGTCCTGACTTTC. It encodes CASSSRVVGLGFGANVLTF.

V and J are TRBV6-5 and TRBJ2-5; 8 nucleotides match TRBD2. CDR3 size: 16 residues. V lost 3 bases and J lost 2; bases outside the gene matches: 8. Germline loops: CDR1 MNHEY, CDR2 SVGAGI. The CDR3 bases are TGTGCCAGCAGTTATGCCGGGACTAGGAATCAAGAGACCCAGTACTTC. Translated, it gives CASSYAGTRNQETQYF.

The V call is TRBV19, the J call TRBJ1-5; no firm D call. This CDR3 has 17 amino acids. Trimming removed 6 bases from V and 0 bases from J, with 18 bases in between. Germline V gene sequence: CDR1 LNHDA, CDR2 SQIVND (reference sequence). In DNA form, the CDR3 reads TGTGCCAGTAGCCTCGAGGCGGGAAGTCATAGCAATCAGCCCCAGCATTTT. It yields the protein CASSLEAGSHSNQPQHF.

This clone has just one count. This sequence joins TRBV6-5 and TRBJ1-1, with D maybe TRBD1 (5 bases). The CDR3 has 11 amino acids. Germline V gives CDR1 MNHEY, CDR2 SVGAGI. V lost 7 bases and J lost 5, with 8 bases in between. Here the CDR3 DNA reads TGTGCCAGCACCAGGGAAACTGAAGCTTTCTTT. It codes for CASTRETEAFF.

V gene TRBV19 combines with J gene TRBJ1-2; 8 positions agree with TRBD1. J gave up 5 bases and V 5 bases, and 10 bases lay outside the gene matches. Per the germline V gene, CDR1 is LNHDA and CDR2 is SQIVND (reference sequence). The CDR3 contains 15 residues. The CDR3 coding sequence is TGTGCCAGTAGTCCTTTTGGGACAGGAAATTATGGCTACACCTTC. Amino acids: CASSPFGTGNYGYTF. Full variable domain (outside the CDR3, taken from reference TRBV19 and TRBJ1-2): DGGITQSPKYLFRKEGQNVTLSCEQNLNHDAMYWYRQDPGQGLRLIYYSQIVNDFQKGDIAEGYSVSREKKESFPLTVTSAQKNPTAFYLCASSPFGTGNYGYTFGSGTRLTVV.

The count of this clone is one. The chain links TRBV6-2 or TRBV6-3 to TRBJ2-7; 7 nucleotides match TRBD2. Germline CDR1 and CDR2: MNHEY and SVGEGT. V was clipped by 5 bases and J by 5 bases; unmatched bases: 12. The CDR3 length is 15 residues. CDR3 amino acids: CASSNQRDWKNEQYF. For the CDR3, the DNA is TGTGCCAGCAGTAACCAGCGGGATTGGAAGAACGAGCAGTACTTC.

The chain links TRBV10-2 to TRBJ2-5; 7 positions match TRBD2. The junction had 5 bases not matched to a gene; V was cut back by 0 bases and J by 4 bases. The CDR3 spans 15 residues. The germline gives CDR1 WSHSY, CDR2 SAAADI. CDR3 protein: CASSESPWGGETQYF. CDR3 bases: TGCGCCAGCAGTGAGTCTCCCTGGGGGGGAGAGACCCAGTACTTC.

A few counts support this clone. The chain uses TRBV7-2 and TRBJ2-5; 10 bases are a match to TRBD2. With V trimmed by 6 bases and J by 2 bases, 18 bases remained unmatched. Germline V gives CDR1 SGHTA, CDR2 FQGNSA. The CDR3 runs to 19 residues. This chain's CDR3 is CASSYETGRGLAKQETQYF. The DNA of the CDR3 is TGTGCCAGCAGTTATGAAACAGGGCGGGGACTAGCGAAACAAGAGACCCAGTACTTC.